This T cell receptor (beta chain) was profiled in a study of blood T cell repertoires in COVID-19. For the study at large: Researchers got acute and convalescent COVID-19 samples from the United States, Italy and Spain. PBMCs, B-cell-depleted T cells, or T cells were the source of the cDNA or gDNA that made up the material.

This clone appeared once. The CDR3 is made up of 15 amino acids. Germline assignment: CDR1 LGHNA and CDR2 YNFKEQ. J was trimmed by 4 bases and V by 4 bases; bases with no gene match: 9. Measured with immunoSEQ multiplex PCR; TCRdb has only the in-frame clones, and not every one. The profile covers about 21,000 clones, with approximately 90% appearing a single time and 18% taken by the ten largest. The J gene is TRBJ2-5, the V gene TRBV4-2, with 7 bases aligning to TRBD1. Specimen: peripheral blood. The clonotype was recovered from a man aged 70 or older with active COVID-19. The CDR3 region is CASSPSRGQRETQYF. The CDR3 DNA reads TGTGCCAGCAGCCCCTCTAGGGGGCAGCGAGAGACCCAGTACTTC.